The T cell receptor beta chain under discussion was sequenced for a study of T cells after posttransplantation cyclophosphamide. Study-wide points: After PTCy, TRB diversity resembled that of CNI/methotrexate controls. Later post-transplant blood repertoires were often dominated by donor CD8+ memory clones.

The related graft donor's blood sample was taken on the day of bone marrow donation. The CDR3 is 14 amino acids. V was trimmed by 3 bases and J by 0 bases, leaving 9 bases between them. The germline V gene has CDR1 SGDLS and CDR2 YYNGEE. This clone was detected many times. The antigen is undetermined. Using immunoSEQ multiplex PCR, the repertoire was profiled, and TCRdb retains in-frame clones only, with some absent. This sample has approximately 35,000 clones and no singletons, with about 1.2% in the ten largest. The receptor was isolated from a girl between 10 and 17 years old in good health, CMV-negative, and a related stem cell transplant donor. The sample consisted of PBMCs. This sequence joins TRBV9 and TRBJ1-1; tentatively, D is TRBD1 (5 bases). The CDR3 nucleotides are TGTGCCAGCAGCGAAGGGGATATGAACACTGAAGCTTTCTTT. Residues: CASSEGDMNTEAFF.